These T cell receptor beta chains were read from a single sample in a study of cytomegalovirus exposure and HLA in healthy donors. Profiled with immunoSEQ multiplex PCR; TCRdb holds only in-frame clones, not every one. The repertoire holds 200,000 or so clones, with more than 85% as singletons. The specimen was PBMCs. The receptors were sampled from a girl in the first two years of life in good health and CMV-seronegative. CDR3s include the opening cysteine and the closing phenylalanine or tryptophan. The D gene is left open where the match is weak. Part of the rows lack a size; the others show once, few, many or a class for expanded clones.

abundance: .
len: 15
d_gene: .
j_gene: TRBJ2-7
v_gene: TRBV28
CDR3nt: TGTGCCAGCAGTTCCGCGGGTGCGGTACCCTACGAGCAGTACTTC
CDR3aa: CASSSAGAVPYEQYF

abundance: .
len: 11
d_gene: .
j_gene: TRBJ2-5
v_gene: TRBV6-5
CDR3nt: TGTGCCAGCAGCGCGGGGAAGACCCAGTACTTC
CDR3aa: CASSAGKTQYF

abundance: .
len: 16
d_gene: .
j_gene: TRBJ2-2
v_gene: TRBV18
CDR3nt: TGTGCCAGCTCACCACTGCGGGGAGATAACACCGGGGAGCTGTTTTTT
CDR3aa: CASSPLRGDNTGELFF

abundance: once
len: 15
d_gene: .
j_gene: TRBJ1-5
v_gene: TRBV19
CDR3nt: TGTGCCAGTTCATTTCTCTCGGTTAGCAATCAGCCCCAGCATTTT
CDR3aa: CASSFLSVSNQPQHF

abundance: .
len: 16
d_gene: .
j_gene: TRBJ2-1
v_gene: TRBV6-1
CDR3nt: TGTGCCAGCAGTGAATATCAGTCCAGCTCCTACAATGAGCAGTTCTTC
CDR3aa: CASSEYQSSSYNEQFF

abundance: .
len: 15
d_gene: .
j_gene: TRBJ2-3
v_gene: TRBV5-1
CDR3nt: TGCGCCAGCAGTCGGTCTCTAGGCCGCACAGATACGCAGTATTTT
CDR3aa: CASSRSLGRTDTQYF

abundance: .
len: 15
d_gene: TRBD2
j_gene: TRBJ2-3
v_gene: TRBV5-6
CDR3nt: TGTGCCAGCAGCTTGGGCGGGAGCCCCACAGATACGCAGTATTTT
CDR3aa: CASSLGGSPTDTQYF

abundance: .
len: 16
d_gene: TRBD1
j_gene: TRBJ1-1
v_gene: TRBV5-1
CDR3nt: TGCGCCAGCAGCTTGGGCCCACAGGGGAGCGGCACTGAAGCTTTCTTT
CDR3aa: CASSLGPQGSGTEAFF

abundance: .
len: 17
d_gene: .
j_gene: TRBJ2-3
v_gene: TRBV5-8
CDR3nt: TGTGCCAGCAGCTTAACAGGGTCGTCCAGCGCCACAGATACGCAGTATTTT
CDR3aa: CASSLTGSSSATDTQYF

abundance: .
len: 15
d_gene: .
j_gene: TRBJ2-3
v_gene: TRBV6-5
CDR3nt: TGTGCCAGCAGTGTCCAGGGGTCTCGCACAGATACGCAGTATTTT
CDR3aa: CASSVQGSRTDTQYF

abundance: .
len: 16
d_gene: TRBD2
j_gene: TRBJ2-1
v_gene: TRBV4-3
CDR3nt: TGCGCCAGCAGCCCCCGAGGAGGCACTAGCGGGAATGAGCAGTTCTTC
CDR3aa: CASSPRGGTSGNEQFF

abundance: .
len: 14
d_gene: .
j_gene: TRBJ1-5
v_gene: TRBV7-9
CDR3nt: TGTGCCAGCAGTTCAGGGGAATGGTATCAGCCCCAGCATTTT
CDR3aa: CASSSGEWYQPQHF

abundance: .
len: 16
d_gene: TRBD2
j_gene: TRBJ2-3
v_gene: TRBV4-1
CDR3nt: TGCGCCAGCAGCCAATCGGCTAGCGGGGTAACGGATACGCAGTATTTT
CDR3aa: CASSQSASGVTDTQYF

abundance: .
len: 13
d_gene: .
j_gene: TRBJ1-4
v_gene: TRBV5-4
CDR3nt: TGTGCCAGCAGCTTGTATGGGAGCGAAAAACTGTTTTTT
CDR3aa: CASSLYGSEKLFF

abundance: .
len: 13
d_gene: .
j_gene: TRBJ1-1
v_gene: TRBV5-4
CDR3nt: TGTGCCAGCAGCTTGTGGGGGGGGATAAAAGCTTTCTTT
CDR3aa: CASSLWGGIKAFF

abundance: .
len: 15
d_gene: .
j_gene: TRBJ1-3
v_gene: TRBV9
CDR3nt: TGTGCCAGCAGCCCCAGTGGGAGCTCTGGAAACACCATATATTTT
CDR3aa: CASSPSGSSGNTIYF

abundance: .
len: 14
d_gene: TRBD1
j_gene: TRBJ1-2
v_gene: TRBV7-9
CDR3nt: TGTGCCAGCAGCGAGACAGGGATTTTATATGGCTACACCTTC
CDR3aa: CASSETGILYGYTF

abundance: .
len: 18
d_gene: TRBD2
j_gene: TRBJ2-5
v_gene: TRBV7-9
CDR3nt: TGTGCCAGCAGCTCTTGGAGCGGGGGGCCCTTGAGGATCGTGACCCAGTACTTC
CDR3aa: CASSSWSGGPLRIVTQYF

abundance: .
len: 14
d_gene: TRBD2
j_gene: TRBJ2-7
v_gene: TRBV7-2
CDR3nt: TGTGCCAGCAGGCCCGGAGGGACTAAGTACGAGCAGTACTTC
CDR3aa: CASRPGGTKYEQYF

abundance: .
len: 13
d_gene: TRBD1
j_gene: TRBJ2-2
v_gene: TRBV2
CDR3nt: TGTGCCACGAGGGACAGGGATACCGGGGAGCTGTTTTTT
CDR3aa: CATRDRDTGELFF

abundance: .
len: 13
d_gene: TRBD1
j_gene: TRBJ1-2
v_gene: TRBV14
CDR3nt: TGTGCCAGCAGCCAAGGACAGGGCTATGGCTACACCTTC
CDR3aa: CASSQGQGYGYTF

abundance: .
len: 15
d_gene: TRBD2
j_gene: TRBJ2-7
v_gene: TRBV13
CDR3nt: TGTGCCAGCAGTCTGATGAGCGGGGGGCCTCCCGAGCAGTACTTC
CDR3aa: CASSLMSGGPPEQYF

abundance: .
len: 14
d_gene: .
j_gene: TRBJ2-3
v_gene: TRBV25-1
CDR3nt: TGTGCCAGCAGTGGGCACGGAGCAACAGATACGCAGTATTTT
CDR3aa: CASSGHGATDTQYF

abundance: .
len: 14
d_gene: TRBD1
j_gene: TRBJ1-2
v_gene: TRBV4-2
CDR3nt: TGTGCCAGCAGCCAAGATGGACAGGAGGGAGGCTACACCTTC
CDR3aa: CASSQDGQEGGYTF

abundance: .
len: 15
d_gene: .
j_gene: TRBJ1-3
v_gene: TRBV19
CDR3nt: TGTGCCAGTAGTATGCATAGAGGATCTGGAAACACCATATATTTT
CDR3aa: CASSMHRGSGNTIYF

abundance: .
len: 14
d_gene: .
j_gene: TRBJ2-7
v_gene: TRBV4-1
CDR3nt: TGCGCCAGCAGCCCAAAGACAGGAACCTACGAGCAGTACTTC
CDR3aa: CASSPKTGTYEQYF

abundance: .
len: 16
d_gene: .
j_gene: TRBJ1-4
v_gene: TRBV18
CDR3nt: TGTGCCAGCTCACCTCTCGGCGGATCAACTAATGAAAAACTGTTTTTT
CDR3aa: CASSPLGGSTNEKLFF

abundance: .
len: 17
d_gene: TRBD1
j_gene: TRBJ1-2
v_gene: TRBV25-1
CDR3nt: TGTGCCAGCAGTTCCTCGACAGGGCCCACGAACAACTATGGCTACACCTTC
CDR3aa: CASSSSTGPTNNYGYTF

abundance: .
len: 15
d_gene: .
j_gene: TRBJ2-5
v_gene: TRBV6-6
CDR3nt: TGTGCCAGCAGGTACATGGGGCCGCTGCAAGAGACCCAGTACTTC
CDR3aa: CASRYMGPLQETQYF

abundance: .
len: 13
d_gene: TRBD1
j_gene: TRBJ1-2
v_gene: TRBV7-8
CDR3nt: TGTGCCAGCAGCTTGTGGGACAGGGGGCTATGGTCCTTC
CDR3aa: CASSLWDRGLWSF

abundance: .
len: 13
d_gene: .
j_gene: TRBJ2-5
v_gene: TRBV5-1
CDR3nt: TGCGCCAGCAGCTACGAGGTTGGGGAGACCCAGTACTTC
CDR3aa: CASSYEVGETQYF

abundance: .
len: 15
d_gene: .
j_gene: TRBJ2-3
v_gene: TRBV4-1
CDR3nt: TGCGCCAGCAGCCAAGATGAGGGTGTGGGAGATACGCAGTATTTT
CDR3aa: CASSQDEGVGDTQYF

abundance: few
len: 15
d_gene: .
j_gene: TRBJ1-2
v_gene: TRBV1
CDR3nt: TGCACCAGCAGCCAAGAATGTGTGGAGGTTGGAGGCTACACCTTC
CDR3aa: CTSSQECVEVGGYTF

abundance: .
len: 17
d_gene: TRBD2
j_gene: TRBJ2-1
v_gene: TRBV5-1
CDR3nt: TGCGCCAGCAGCTGGGGGCGGGGGGGAGACTCCTACAATGAGCAGTTCTTC
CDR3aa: CASSWGRGGDSYNEQFF

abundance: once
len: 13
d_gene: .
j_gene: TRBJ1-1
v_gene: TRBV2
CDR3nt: TGTGCCAGCAGTGATACGGGAAACACTGAAGCTTTCTTT
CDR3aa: CASSDTGNTEAFF

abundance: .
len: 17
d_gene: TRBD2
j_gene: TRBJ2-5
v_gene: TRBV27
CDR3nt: TGTGCCAGCAGCCAGACTAGCGGGCGGCCGTGGGGAGAGACCCAGTACTTC
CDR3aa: CASSQTSGRPWGETQYF

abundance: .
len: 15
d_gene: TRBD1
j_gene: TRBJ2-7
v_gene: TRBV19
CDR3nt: TGTGCCAGTAGGTCAGACCGGGACAGGCCCTACGAGCAGTACTTC
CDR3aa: CASRSDRDRPYEQYF

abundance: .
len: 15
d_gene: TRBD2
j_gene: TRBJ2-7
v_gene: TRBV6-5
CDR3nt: TGTGCCAGCAGTCCTGGGGCTAGCGGGAGCTCTGGGCAGTACTTC
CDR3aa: CASSPGASGSSGQYF

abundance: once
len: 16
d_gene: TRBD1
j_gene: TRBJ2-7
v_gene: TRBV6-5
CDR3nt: TGTGCCAGCAGTTACTCCCTATCGGGACAGAACTACGAGCAGTACTTC
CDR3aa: CASSYSLSGQNYEQYF

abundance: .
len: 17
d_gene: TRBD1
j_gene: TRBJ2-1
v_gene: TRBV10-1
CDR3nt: TGCGCCAGCAGTGAGTCGAGGACAGGGACTTATTACAATGAGCAGTTCTTC
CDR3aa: CASSESRTGTYYNEQFF

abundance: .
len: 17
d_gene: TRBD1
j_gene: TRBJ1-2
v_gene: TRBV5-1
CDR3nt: TGCGCCAGCAGCTTGGGGGCAGGGGGCTACGCTAACTATGGCTACACCTTC
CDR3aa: CASSLGAGGYANYGYTF

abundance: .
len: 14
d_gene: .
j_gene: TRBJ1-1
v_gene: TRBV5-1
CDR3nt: TGCGCCAGCTCGGGGGAGGCGATGAACACTGAAGCTTTCTTT
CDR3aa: CASSGEAMNTEAFF

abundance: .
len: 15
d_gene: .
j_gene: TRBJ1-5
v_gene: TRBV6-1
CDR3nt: TGTGCCAGCATGAGGCGGGGAGATATGTATCAGCCCCAGCATTTT
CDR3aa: CASMRRGDMYQPQHF

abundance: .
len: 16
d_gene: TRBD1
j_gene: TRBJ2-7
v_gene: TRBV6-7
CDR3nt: TGTGCCAGCAGGGGACCGGACAGGGTGATTCCCTACGAGCAGTACTTC
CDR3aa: CASRGPDRVIPYEQYF

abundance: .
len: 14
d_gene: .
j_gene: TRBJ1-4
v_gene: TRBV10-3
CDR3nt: TGTGCCTCTAGGGGGTCAGCAACTAATGAAAAACTGTTTTTT
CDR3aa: CASRGSATNEKLFF

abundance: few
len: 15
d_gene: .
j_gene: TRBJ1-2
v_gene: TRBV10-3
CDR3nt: TGTGCCATCAGTGACCGGCAGGGGATCATCTATGGCTACACCTTC
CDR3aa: CAISDRQGIIYGYTF

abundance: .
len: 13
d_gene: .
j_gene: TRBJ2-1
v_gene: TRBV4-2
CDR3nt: TGTGCCAGCAGCCAAGATCGCTTCGGTGAGCAGTTCTTC
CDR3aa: CASSQDRFGEQFF

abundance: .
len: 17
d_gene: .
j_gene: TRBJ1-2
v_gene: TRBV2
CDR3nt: TGTGCCAGCAGTGAACGTTGGCAGGGCCTCTCTAACTATGGCTACACCTTC
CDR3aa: CASSERWQGLSNYGYTF

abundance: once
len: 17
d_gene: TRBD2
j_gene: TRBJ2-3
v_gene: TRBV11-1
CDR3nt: TGTGCCAGCAGCTTATTGGGTAGCGGGAGAGGAGTAGATACGCAGTATTTT
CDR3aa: CASSLLGSGRGVDTQYF